A selection of T cell receptor beta chains follows, all from one sample in a study of T cells expressing NK-cell markers. TCRdb reanalyzed the 5' RACE reads, giving one entry per CDR3 protein sequence and no DNA. The specimen's table records 550,000 or so distinct CDR3 sequences. Sequenced material: blood T cells: a sorted CD56 or NKG2C T cell subset, CD4+ or CD8+ T cells, or bulk PBMC T cells (not recorded which). These TCRs come from a man between 18 and 29 years old in good health. CDR3s include the opening cysteine and the closing phenylalanine or tryptophan.

12,TRBV29-1,TRBJ2-5,CSVWLAGETQYF
13,TRBV11-2,TRBJ2-1,CASTAAASNEQFF
15,TRBV5-6,TRBJ2-1,CASSLTSLISNEQFF
15,TRBV27,TRBJ2-1,CASSETSGNQNEQFF
15,TRBV6-5,TRBJ2-7,CASSYGRYRQYEQYF
17,TRBV5-1,TRBJ2-1,CASSLQFIQDSYNEQFF
13,TRBV5-5,TRBJ1-2,CASSLVDSYGYTF
19,TRBV6-5,TRBJ2-4,CASSYSFDSKVLAKNIQYF
15,TRBV9,TRBJ2-6,CASSVTDSGANVLTF
16,TRBV20-1,TRBJ2-3,CSASSPLAGEGDTQYF
16,TRBV5-1,TRBJ2-2,CASSGGLAGAGGELFF
21,TRBV6-2/TRBV6-3,TRBJ2-1,CASSWRVQGRVELAGGNEQFF
15,TRBV5-5,TRBJ2-2,CASRKQQGVSGELFF
14,TRBV9,TRBJ2-7,CASSVSTGSHEQYF
17,TRBV6-2/TRBV6-3,TRBJ2-1,CASSYFLGQGVLYEQFF
12,TRBV21-1,TRBJ2-7,CASRQGRYEQYF
15,TRBV29-1,TRBJ2-5,CSVAGARGGQETQYF
14,TRBV12-3/TRBV12-4,TRBJ2-7,CASTPAGSSYEQYF
13,TRBV20-1,TRBJ2-7,CSARDLTTRVQYF
15,TRBV10-3,TRBJ2-6,CAIKPDGAGANVLTF
15,TRBV20-1,TRBJ2-1,CSARELTLLNNEQFF
13,TRBV6-6,TRBJ2-5,CASGPGAQETQYF
14,TRBV20-1,TRBJ1-4,CSARQGAANEKLFF
16,TRBV12-1,TRBJ2-1,CASSFVLAGESNEQFF
15,TRBV20-1,TRBJ2-3,CSACSPGIGTDTQYF
16,TRBV5-1,TRBJ1-1,CASSLTQGMTNTEAFF
15,TRBV10-2,TRBJ2-3,CASSEVSSGTDTQYF
15,TRBV6-2/TRBV6-3,TRBJ2-2,CASSYSPDSTGELFF
15,TRBV5-5,TRBJ2-5,CASSWGQGPSETQYF
17,TRBV5-1,TRBJ2-3,CASSWTTASGGTDTQYF
15,TRBV20-1,TRBJ2-1,CSAREGLAGLNEQFF
18,TRBV7-2,TRBJ2-7,CASSLAPGTSGGPYEQYF
15,TRBV9,TRBJ1-6,CASSRGALRGSPLHF
15,TRBV7-9,TRBJ2-1,CASSPTGVSYNEQFF
13,TRBV27,TRBJ2-2,CATTRRVPGELFF
17,TRBV6-5,TRBJ2-5,CASSYNLLGGSQETQYF
19,TRBV11-1,TRBJ2-1,CASSFRRRGSMVVNNEQFF
14,TRBV20-1,TRBJ2-7,CSADLAGGPYEQYF
16,TRBV20-1,TRBJ2-2,CSARVWLAGTGGELFF
15,TRBV11-2,TRBJ2-1,CASSNIAGGKYEQFF
15,TRBV24-1,TRBJ2-1,CATSDSLSRRDEQFF
14,TRBV6-1,TRBJ2-2,CASRDPYPTGELFF
18,TRBV3-1,TRBJ2-3,CASSQRTGGARQADTQYF
12,TRBV15,TRBJ2-7,CATSRALGEQYF
16,TRBV9,TRBJ2-3,CASSVRTGLLLDTQYF
17,TRBV12-3/TRBV12-4,TRBJ2-5,CASSLGTSGGLQETQYF
16,TRBV5-1,TRBJ2-1,CASSLDVGRTYNEQFF
16,TRBV18,TRBJ2-1,CASSSTTSGSIYEQFF
16,TRBV11-2,TRBJ2-1,CASSAQSGGRYNEQFF